Below are 30 T cell receptor beta chains sequenced from a single sample in a study of cytomegalovirus exposure and HLA in healthy donors. PCR employed 60 Vbeta and 13 Jbeta primers. The protocol was immunoSEQ multiplex PCR, while the TCRdb copy is restricted to in-frame clones and leaves out a portion. The sample holds over 150,000 clones; around 86% are singletons and the top ten take roughly 1.9%. Sequencing used PBMCs. The origin of the receptors is a human donor in good health.

The chain has TRBV6-5 and TRBJ1-5; 8 bases are shared with TRBD1. CDR1 and CDR2 from the germline V gene are MNHEY and SVGAGI. V trimming: 6 bases; J trimming: 5 bases; junction bases outside the gene matches: 0. CDR3 size: 12 residues. The CDR3 is CASRTGDQPQHF. CDR3 coding DNA: TGTGCCAGCAGGACAGGGGATCAGCCCCAGCATTTT.

The chain combines TRBV6-1 with TRBJ1-1, with D possibly matching TRBD1 (5 bases). The V gene lost 1 base and the J gene lost 3 bases, with 15 bases spanning the gap. Germline V CDR1 and CDR2: MNHNS, SASEGT. This CDR3 has 16 amino acids. The CDR3 nucleotides read TGTGCCAGCAGTGAAGAGCCCAGGGTTTCCCACACTGAAGCTTTCTTT. It codes for CASSEEPRVSHTEAFF.

The chain links TRBV4-1 to TRBJ2-7; 11 nucleotides line up with TRBD2. In germline, CDR1 is MGHRA, CDR2 YSYEKL. The CDR3 is 15 amino acids. V shed 4 bases and J 5 bases; nucleotides not matched to a gene: 7. The CDR3 region is CASSPSNSGGDEQYF. Written as DNA, the CDR3 is TGCGCCAGCAGCCCAAGCAATAGCGGGGGGGACGAGCAGTACTTC.

The genes are TRBV2 and TRBJ2-7; 8 bases line up with TRBD1. Unmatched junction bases numbered 15, after V lost 6 bases and J lost 5 bases. The CDR3 covers 16 residues. Germline V lookup: CDR1 SNHLY, CDR2 FYNNEI. For the CDR3, the DNA is TGTGCCAGCAGAAAATTTTTATCGGGACAGGAGGACGAGCAGTACTTC. Amino acids: CASRKFLSGQEDEQYF.

The chain is built from TRBV6-6 and TRBJ2-7, with 10 positions matching TRBD2. There are 14 residues in the CDR3. The V gene's germline CDR1 is MNHNY and CDR2 SVGAGI (reference sequence). The J segment lost 6 bases and the V segment lost 6 bases, leaving 8 bases of the junction unmatched. The chain's CDR3 is CASSPGASGGEQYF. CDR3 coding DNA: TGTGCCAGCAGCCCCGGGGCTAGCGGGGGCGAGCAGTACTTC.

The chain is built from TRBV7-8 and TRBJ2-5; 11 positions agree with TRBD2. In germline, CDR1 is SGHVS, CDR2 FQNEAQ. The CDR3 runs 15 residues. V lost 4 bases, J lost 5 bases, and 6 bases stayed unmatched. CDR3 amino acids: CASSSQTSGVETQYF. The CDR3 bases are TGTGCCAGCAGCTCTCAGACTAGCGGGGTGGAGACCCAGTACTTC.

This clone was seen a single time. The chain is built from TRBV7-2 and TRBJ2-5; 13 bases line up with TRBD2. Germline loops: CDR1 SGHTA, CDR2 FQGNSA. The length of the CDR3 is 15 residues. Unmatched junction bases numbered 4, after V lost 4 bases and J lost 5 bases. CDR3 in amino acids: CASSSTSGGRETQYF. The DNA of the CDR3 is TGTGCCAGCAGCTCGACTAGCGGGGGGAGGGAGACCCAGTACTTC.

The J gene is TRBJ2-1, the V gene TRBV10-3; TRBD2 is a possible D gene (6 bases). Trimming shortened V by 0 bases and J by 7 bases, and 16 bases separated the two germline ends. The CDR3 totals 16 residues. CDR1 and CDR2 from the germline V gene are ENHRY and SYGVKD. The CDR3 protein is CAISESTGLAWNEQFF. DNA for the CDR3: TGTGCCATCAGTGAGTCGACTGGCCTAGCGTGGAATGAGCAGTTCTTC.

The chain combines TRBV9 with TRBJ2-1; D perhaps matches TRBD2 (6 bases). The germline gives CDR1 SGDLS, CDR2 YYNGEE. V was cut by 3 bases and J by 3 bases, with 10 bases left in between. The CDR3 consists of 14 residues. The CDR3 DNA sequence: TGTGCCAGCAGCGCGGGGGACTTCTACAATGAGCAGTTCTTC. Translated, it gives CASSAGDFYNEQFF.

The V call is TRBV4-1, the J call TRBJ2-7; D is possibly TRBD1 (6 bases). There are 15 residues in the CDR3. Germline CDR1 is MGHRA and CDR2 is YSYEKL. V was shortened by 4 bases and J by 0 bases, with 13 bases between the two germline ends. CDR3 sequence: CASSPTGSGSYEQYF. In DNA, the CDR3 is TGCGCCAGCAGCCCAACAGGGTCTGGCTCCTACGAGCAGTACTTC.

The CDR3 nucleotides are TGTGCCAGTAGAACAGGGGTGAGCAATCAGCCCCAGCATTTT. This sequence encodes CASRTGVSNQPQHF. The chain carries TRBV19 and TRBJ1-5; 7 positions match TRBD1. CDR1 LNHDA and CDR2 SQIVND come from the germline V gene (reference sequence). The CDR3 has 14 amino acids. The trim removed 6 bases at V and 1 base at J, leaving 3 bases unmatched.

This clone has just one count. The chain joins TRBV19 to TRBJ2-7; 7 bases match TRBD1. The V and J ends lost 5 bases and 6 bases, in that order; junction bases with no gene match: 10. CDR3 length: 14 residues. Germline CDR1 LNHDA, CDR2 SQIVND (reference sequence). CDR3 coding DNA: TGTGCCAGTAGTGGACACAGGGGATTGGCCGAGCAGTACTTC. As protein: CASSGHRGLAEQYF. Full variable domain (remainder filled in from reference TRBV19 and TRBJ2-7): DGGITQSPKYLFRKEGQNVTLSCEQNLNHDAMYWYRQDPGQGLRLIYYSQIVNDFQKGDIAEGYSVSREKKESFPLTVTSAQKNPTAFYLCASSGHRGLAEQYFGPGTRLTVT.

The chain has TRBV5-6 and TRBJ1-2; tentative D call: TRBD1 (5 bases). Per the germline V gene, CDR1 is SGHDT and CDR2 is YYEEEE. The CDR3 consists of 15 residues. V was trimmed by 0 bases and J by 2 bases, leaving 11 bases between them. CDR3 sequence: CASSLGGAGNYGYTF. The CDR3 DNA reads as TGTGCCAGCAGCTTGGGAGGGGCGGGGAACTATGGCTACACCTTC. Full variable domain (remainder filled in from reference TRBV5-6 and TRBJ1-2): DAGVTQSPTHLIKTRGQQVTLRCSPKSGHDTVSWYQQALGQGPQFIFQYYEEEERQRGNFPDRFSGHQFPNYSSELNVNALLLGDSALYLCASSLGGAGNYGYTFGSGTRLTVV.

The gene calls are TRBV7-8 and TRBJ2-1, with D maybe TRBD1 (6 bases). V lost 4 bases, J lost 0 bases, and 10 bases lay in between. The length of the CDR3 is 15 residues. Looked up from germline, CDR1 is SGHVS and CDR2 is FQNEAQ. CDR3 sequence: CASSSVDSSYNEQFF. As DNA, the CDR3 is TGTGCCAGCAGCTCGGTGGACAGCTCCTACAATGAGCAGTTCTTC.

This clone was observed a handful of times. The rearrangement links TRBV4-3 to TRBJ2-2, with 8 bases aligning to TRBD2. V trimming: 8 bases; J trimming: 3 bases; junction bases outside the gene matches: 8. In germline, CDR1 is LGHNA, CDR2 YSLEER. The CDR3 totals 15 residues. In nucleotides, the CDR3 is TGCGCCAGCTCGGGGGGGCTAGCTTACACCGGGGAGCTGTTTTTT. As protein: CASSGGLAYTGELFF.

The chain links TRBV7-2 to TRBJ2-3; 9 positions agree with TRBD1. This CDR3 region has 16 residues. Losses at the gene ends were 6 bases for V and 0 bases for J; bases not matched to a gene: 7. Per the germline V gene, CDR1 is SGHTA and CDR2 is FQGNSA. CDR3 coding DNA: TGTGCCAGCAGTGGACAGGGGCCGGGGAGCACAGATACGCAGTATTTT. Translation gives CASSGQGPGSTDTQYF. Full variable domain (rest looked up from reference TRBV7-2 and TRBJ2-3): GAGVSQSPSNKVTEKGKDVELRCDPISGHTALYWYRQSLGQGLEFLIYFQGNSAPDKSGLPSDRFSAERTGGSVSTLTIQRTQQEDSAVYLCASSGQGPGSTDTQYFGPGTRLTVL.

The chain combines TRBV4-1 with TRBJ2-4; 8 nucleotides align to TRBD1. With 5 bases clipped from V and 0 bases from J, the junction kept 3 bases outside the gene matches. This CDR3 has 15 amino acids. CDR1 and CDR2 from the germline V gene are MGHRA and YSYEKL. The CDR3 DNA sequence: TGCGCCAGCAGCGACAGGGGTCTAGCCAAAAACATTCAGTACTTC. It codes for CASSDRGLAKNIQYF.

The CDR3 region is CASSVGQNTGELFF. DNA of the CDR3: TGTGCCAGCAGCGTAGGGCAGAACACCGGGGAGCTGTTTTTT. This sequence joins TRBV9 and TRBJ2-2, with unresolved D. The germline V and J ends were trimmed by 0 bases and 1 base, with 4 bases remaining between them. This CDR3 is 14 amino acids long. CDR1 is SGDLS, CDR2 YYNGEE, per germline.

This clone was seen only a few times. The V gene is TRBV25-1, the J gene TRBJ1-5, with D uncertain. The V and J ends lost 6 bases and 3 bases respectively, with 21 bases between them. The CDR3 consists of 17 residues. CDR1 and CDR2 from the germline V gene are MGHDK and SYGVNS. CDR3 loop: CASSVGGGTDINQPQHF. The CDR3 DNA reads as TGTGCCAGCAGCGTTGGCGGTGGAACCGATATCAATCAGCCCCAGCATTTT.

The chain is built from TRBV6-6 and TRBJ2-7; D might be TRBD1 (5 bases). Germline lookup yields CDR1 MNHNY and CDR2 SVGAGI (reference sequence). The germline V and J ends were trimmed by 5 bases and 6 bases, with 11 bases remaining between them. The CDR3 contains 12 residues. The CDR3 is CASSLDRGEQYF. Written as DNA, the CDR3 is TGTGCCAGCAGTCTCGACAGAGGCGAGCAGTACTTC.

The genes are TRBV10-3 and TRBJ2-7; 7 positions agree with TRBD1. Germline V gene sequence: CDR1 ENHRY, CDR2 SYGVKD. There are 14 residues in the CDR3. The DNA of the CDR3 is TGTGCGTCGTCCCGGGACAGCCCCACCTACGAGCAGTACTTC. Encoded protein: CASSRDSPTYEQYF.

V and J are TRBV5-4 and TRBJ2-3, with a weak D call TRBD2 (6 bases). Germline CDR1 SGHNT, CDR2 YYREEE (reference sequence). V lost 2 bases and J 0 bases, leaving 19 bases between the germline ends. The CDR3 totals 18 residues. Written as DNA, the CDR3 is TGTGCCAGCAGCTTTTTGGGTCGTAGCGGAGTTAGCACAGATACGCAGTATTTT. Amino acid sequence: CASSFLGRSGVSTDTQYF.

V and J are TRBV5-6 and TRBJ2-5; 7 nucleotides agree with TRBD1. Germline CDR1 and CDR2: SGHDT and YYEEEE. CDR3 length: 13 amino acids. V lost 1 base and J lost 3; bases outside the gene matches: 0. The DNA of the CDR3 is TGTGCCAGCAGCTTGCAGGGGGAAGAGACCCAGTACTTC. This sequence encodes CASSLQGEETQYF.

Only a few counts were recorded for this clone. The chain couples TRBV4-1 to TRBJ2-3, with D tentatively TRBD1 (5 bases). Germline V gene data show CDR1 as MGHRA and CDR2 as YSYEKL. CDR3 size: 16 residues. Deletions cut 2 bases from V and 4 bases from J, with 16 bases between. CDR3 loop: CASSQQGPVGSDTQYF. CDR3 in DNA: TGCGCCAGCAGCCAACAGGGTCCGGTGGGATCAGATACGCAGTATTTT.

In this sample, this clone turned up once. The V gene is TRBV4-1, the J gene TRBJ2-1; possibly TRBD1 for D (6 bases). Trimming left V 0 bases short and J 14 bases short, with 11 bases between. CDR3 length equals 12 residues. Germline V gene lookup returns CDR1 MGHRA and CDR2 YSYEKL. CDR3 loop: CASSQDHQGKFF. DNA for the CDR3: TGCGCCAGCAGCCAAGATCACCAGGGGAAGTTCTTC.

The chain couples TRBV4-3 to TRBJ1-2; TRBD1 might be the D (5 bases). Looked up from germline, CDR1 is LGHNA and CDR2 is YSLEER. CDR3 length: 16 residues. V was cut by 3 bases and J by 6 bases, with 20 bases left in between. This CDR3 is CASSHPGRPGGDGYTF. As DNA, the CDR3 is TGCGCCAGCAGCCACCCGGGACGGCCCGGGGGGGATGGCTACACCTTC.

V is TRBV29-1 and J is TRBJ2-4, with D uncertain. V lost 3 bases and J 4 bases, leaving 10 bases between the germline ends. The CDR3 runs to 13 residues. Germline V CDR1 and CDR2: SQVTM, ANQGSEA. CDR3 amino acids: CSVDSVSKNIQYF. The CDR3 DNA follows: TGCAGCGTTGATTCAGTGTCTAAAAACATTCAGTACTTC.

This chain uses TRBV7-6 with TRBJ1-4, with a tentative D call TRBD1 (6 bases). The CDR3 consists of 16 residues. Germline V gives CDR1 SGHVS, CDR2 FNYEAQ. Deletions cut 2 bases from V and 2 bases from J, with 12 bases between. CDR3 protein: CASSLSGVYTNEKLFF. The CDR3 DNA reads TGTGCCAGCAGCTTATCAGGGGTTTACACTAATGAAAAACTGTTTTTT.

The chain carries TRBV5-4 and TRBJ2-5; possibly TRBD2 for D (6 bases). The CDR3 runs to 15 residues. V dropped 4 bases and J dropped 3 bases, with 16 bases sitting between them. From germline, CDR1 is SGHNT and CDR2 YYREEE (reference sequence). The CDR3 sequence: CASSASGTPEETQYF. CDR3 nucleotides: TGTGCCAGCAGCGCCTCCGGGACTCCTGAAGAGACCCAGTACTTC. Using reference TRBV5-4 and TRBJ2-5 for the parts outside the CDR3, the full variable domain is ETGVTQSPTHLIKTRGQQVTLRCSSQSGHNTVSWYQQALGQGPQFIFQYYREEENGRGNFPPRFSGLQFPNYSSELNVNALELDDSALYLCASSASGTPEETQYFGPGTRLLVL.

This chain links TRBV6-5 with TRBJ2-1; TRBD2 aligns across 9 bases. The CDR3 totals 15 residues. Per germline, CDR1 MNHEY and CDR2 SVGAGI. With V trimmed by 2 bases and J by 4 bases, 3 bases remained unmatched. The CDR3 reads CASSYGTSRYNEQFF. The CDR3 DNA reads TGTGCCAGCAGTTACGGGACTAGCAGGTACAATGAGCAGTTCTTC.